A single sample is the source of the 2 T cell receptor beta chains below, sequenced in a study of blood T cell repertoires in COVID-19. TCRdb's table, derived via immunoSEQ multiplex PCR, lists solely in-frame clones and lacks some. The data contain around 230,000 clones, approximately 82% of them singletons. The sequencing sample was made of peripheral blood. The receptors come from a woman in her fifties or sixties with acute or convalescent COVID-19.

J is TRBJ1-1 and V is TRBV12-5; D call uncertain. V was shortened by 2 bases and J by 1 base, with 5 bases between the two germline ends. The CDR3 runs 13 residues. Germline CDR1 reads LGHNT; CDR2 reads FRNRAP. The CDR3 protein is CASGLLANTEAFF. In nucleotides, the CDR3 is TGTGCTAGTGGTTTGTTAGCGAACACTGAAGCTTTCTTT.

The chain links TRBV18 to TRBJ2-7; 8 bases align to TRBD2. The CDR3 runs to 16 residues. Germline V CDR1 and CDR2: KGHSH, LQKENI. The V segment lost 3 bases and the J segment 4 bases; nucleotides outside the gene matches: 11. DNA for the CDR3: TGTGCCAGCTCACCCCTGGCCGGGAGGGCCGGTTACGAGCAGTACTTC. Protein sequence: CASSPLAGRAGYEQYF.